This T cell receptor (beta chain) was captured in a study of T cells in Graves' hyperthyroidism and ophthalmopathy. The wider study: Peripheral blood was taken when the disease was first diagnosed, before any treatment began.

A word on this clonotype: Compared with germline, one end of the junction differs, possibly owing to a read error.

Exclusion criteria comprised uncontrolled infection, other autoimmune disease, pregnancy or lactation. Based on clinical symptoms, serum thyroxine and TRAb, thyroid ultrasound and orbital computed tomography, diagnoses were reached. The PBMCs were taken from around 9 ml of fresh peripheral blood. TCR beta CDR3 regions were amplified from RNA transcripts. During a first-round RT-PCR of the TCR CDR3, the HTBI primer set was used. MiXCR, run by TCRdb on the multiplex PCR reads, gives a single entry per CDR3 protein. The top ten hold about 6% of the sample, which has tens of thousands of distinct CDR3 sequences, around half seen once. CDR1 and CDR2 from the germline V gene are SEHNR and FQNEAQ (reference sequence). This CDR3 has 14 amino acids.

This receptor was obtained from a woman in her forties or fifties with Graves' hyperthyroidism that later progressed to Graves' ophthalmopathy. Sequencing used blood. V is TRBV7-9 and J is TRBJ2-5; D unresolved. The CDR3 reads CASSPTGFQDTHYF. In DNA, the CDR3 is TGTGCCAGCAGCCCGACGGGTTTTCAAGATACCCATTACTTC.